Listed here is a single T cell receptor (beta chain). No antigen is known for it. The source of the sample is a study of cytomegalovirus exposure and HLA in healthy donors. General study results and limits: When a later analysis compared HLA-associated TCR beta chains with equally common others, the HLA-associated chains turned out to be more clonally expanded and to have lower generation probabilities.

PCR was performed using 60 Vbeta and 13 Jbeta primers. Sequenced by immunoSEQ multiplex PCR; TCRdb stores in-frame clones only, minus some. The sample consists of 200,000 to 300,000 clones, 84% of them appearing once. What was sequenced was PBMCs. The sequence came from a woman aged 40 to 49 in good health and CMV-seropositive.

The CDR3 nucleotides are TGTGCCTGGAGTTTGGGGACTGGCCAAGAGACCCAGTACTTC. Residues: CAWSLGTGQETQYF. The J gene is TRBJ2-5, the V gene TRBV30, with D perhaps TRBD2 (6 bases). Trimming shortened V by 2 bases and J by 1 base, and 11 bases separated the two germline ends. CDR1 and CDR2 from the germline V gene are GTSNPN and SVGIG (reference sequence). The CDR3 loop spans 14 amino acids.